The rows below give T cell receptor beta chains drawn from one sample of a study of blood T cell repertoires in COVID-19. Method: immunoSEQ multiplex PCR; TCRdb's copy keeps in-frame clones and lacks some. This table holds around 99,000 clones, around 82% found once. Sequenced input: peripheral blood. The source of these receptors is a man aged 45 to 65 who had recovered from COVID-19. CDR3s include the opening cysteine and the closing phenylalanine or tryptophan. Each record gives: CDR3 protein, CDR3 DNA, V gene, J gene, clone size, D gene. A D gene is named only where the DNA matches it firmly. Clone size is shown for a subset of rows, as once, few, many or a class of expanded clone.

CDR3: CASSFRQEDGYTF; DNA: TGTGCCAGCAGTTTTAGGCAGGAGGATGGCTACACCTTC; V: TRBV12-3/TRBV12-4; J: TRBJ1-2; size: -; D: -
CDR3: CASSPDRTPYNEQFF; DNA: TGCGCCAGCAGCCCGGACAGGACGCCCTACAATGAGCAGTTCTTC; V: TRBV5-1; J: TRBJ2-1; size: few; D: TRBD1
CDR3: CASSLARLKEQFF; DNA: TGCGCCAGCAGCTTGGCGCGGTTAAAGGAGCAGTTCTTC; V: TRBV5-1; J: TRBJ2-1; size: -; D: -
CDR3: CAISESGLAQGEQYF; DNA: TGTGCCATCAGTGAGTCCGGACTAGCCCAAGGAGAGCAGTACTTC; V: TRBV10-3; J: TRBJ2-7; size: -; D: TRBD2
CDR3: CASSPPGTGHGYTF; DNA: TGTGCCAGCAGTCCCCCCGGGACAGGGCATGGCTACACCTTC; V: TRBV5-4; J: TRBJ1-2; size: once; D: TRBD1
CDR3: CASSLARETQYF; DNA: TGTGCCAGCAGCTTAGCCCGTGAGACCCAGTACTTC; V: TRBV11-2; J: TRBJ2-5; size: -; D: -
CDR3: CSVIGGRGDSNQPQHF; DNA: TGCAGCGTGATAGGTGGGCGGGGGGATAGCAATCAGCCCCAGCATTTT; V: TRBV29-1; J: TRBJ1-5; size: -; D: -
CDR3: CASTQAGGYEQYF; DNA: TGTGCCAGCACCCAAGCGGGGGGTTACGAGCAGTACTTC; V: TRBV7-2; J: TRBJ2-7; size: -; D: TRBD2
CDR3: CAAGRISQETQYF; DNA: TGTGCCGCAGGGCGAATTTCGCAAGAGACCCAGTACTTC; V: TRBV28; J: TRBJ2-5; size: -; D: -
CDR3: CASSLRRTGGIYEQYF; DNA: TGTGCCAGCAGTCTACGTCGGACAGGGGGGATCTACGAGCAGTACTTC; V: TRBV5-6; J: TRBJ2-7; size: -; D: TRBD1
CDR3: CASTRQGTNEKLFF; DNA: TGCGCCAGCACCCGACAGGGAACAAATGAAAAACTGTTTTTT; V: TRBV5-1; J: TRBJ1-4; size: -; D: TRBD1
CDR3: CASSPRGQGPDTEAFF; DNA: TGTGCCAGCAGTCCTAGAGGTCAGGGTCCTGACACTGAAGCTTTCTTT; V: TRBV28; J: TRBJ1-1; size: -; D: -
CDR3: CASSLTGNEKLFF; DNA: TGTGCCAGCAGCTTAACAGGGAATGAAAAACTGTTTTTT; V: TRBV7-2; J: TRBJ1-4; size: -; D: -
CDR3: CASSVRPGEGTEAFF; DNA: TGTGCCAGCAGCGTCAGACCCGGCGAGGGCACTGAAGCTTTCTTT; V: TRBV9; J: TRBJ1-1; size: -; D: -
CDR3: CASSQDGGVPGELFF; DNA: TGCGCCAGCAGCCAAGATGGCGGGGTCCCCGGGGAGCTGTTTTTT; V: TRBV4-3; J: TRBJ2-2; size: -; D: -
CDR3: CASSWDQGIGKNTEAFF; DNA: TGCGCCAGCAGCTGGGATCAGGGGATAGGGAAGAACACTGAAGCTTTCTTT; V: TRBV5-1; J: TRBJ1-1; size: -; D: -
CDR3: CANRRDSLYTEAFF; DNA: TGTGCCAACCGCCGGGACAGTCTTTACACTGAAGCTTTCTTT; V: TRBV2; J: TRBJ1-1; size: once; D: TRBD1
CDR3: CASSARDRGNSPLHF; DNA: TGTGCCAGCAGCGCAAGGGACAGGGGGAATTCACCCCTCCACTTT; V: TRBV9; J: TRBJ1-6; size: -; D: TRBD1